One and the same sample provided the 24 T cell receptor beta chains below, sequenced in a study of cytomegalovirus exposure and HLA in healthy donors. Produced via immunoSEQ multiplex PCR; TCRdb's table is partial and in-frame only. The sample consists of 240,000 or so clones, about 90% of them appearing once. The sequenced sample was PBMCs. These receptor sequences come from a woman aged 30 to 39 in good health and CMV-seropositive.

The V and J genes are TRBV2 and TRBJ2-5; D might be TRBD2 (6 bases). The CDR3 consists of 14 residues. Germline CDR1 and CDR2: SNHLY and FYNNEI. Deletions cut 9 bases from V and 1 base from J, with 15 bases between. The CDR3 nucleotides are TGTGCCAGTAGCGGTTGGGGAATCCAAGAGACCCAGTACTTC. The encoded protein is CASSGWGIQETQYF.

The chain links TRBV7-9 to TRBJ2-1; TRBD2 agrees at 11 bases. This CDR3 is built from 16 residues. Germline V lookup: CDR1 SEHNR, CDR2 FQNEAQ (reference sequence). The V gene end was trimmed by 3 bases and the J gene end by 2 bases; junction bases not matched to a gene: 3. Here the CDR3 reads CASSFRLAGPYNEQFF. The CDR3 nucleotides are TGTGCCAGCAGCTTCAGACTAGCGGGACCCTACAATGAGCAGTTCTTC.

This rearrangement joins TRBV7-9 to TRBJ2-3, with 7 positions matching TRBD2. CDR1 and CDR2 from the germline V gene are SEHNR and FQNEAQ (reference sequence). Trimming took 5 bases from V and 7 from J; bases not matched to a gene: 9. The CDR3 consists of 14 residues. The CDR3 here is CASSGGGPVNTQYF. The CDR3 region has the DNA TGTGCCAGCAGCGGGGGAGGGCCTGTGAATACGCAGTATTTT.

The rearrangement links TRBV6-1 to TRBJ2-7; 10 bases match TRBD1. Germline CDR1 reads MNHNS; CDR2 reads SASEGT. The length of the CDR3 is 16 residues. V dropped 3 bases and J dropped 0; count of bases not matched to a gene: 5. The CDR3 DNA reads TGTGCCAGCAGTGATGACAGGGGGCCCTCCTCCTACGAGCAGTACTTC. It is translated as CASSDDRGPSSYEQYF.

The rearrangement joins TRBV28 to TRBJ2-7; 14 positions match TRBD2. The J segment lost 8 bases and the V segment lost 7 bases, leaving 10 bases of the junction unmatched. This CDR3 has 15 amino acids. The germline V gene has CDR1 MDHEN and CDR2 SYDVKM. The CDR3 here is CASIPGTSGRRKQYF. The CDR3 coding sequence is TGTGCCAGCATCCCAGGGACTAGCGGGAGAAGGAAGCAGTACTTC.

J is TRBJ2-7 and V is TRBV25-1; 9 bases are a match to TRBD2. The junction had 11 bases not matched to a gene; V was cut back by 4 bases and J by 4 bases. The CDR3 contains 16 residues. From germline, CDR1 is MGHDK and CDR2 SYGVNS. CDR3 DNA sequence: TGTGCCAGCAGTGGCCATAAGGGGGCGGGAGGGTACGAGCAGTACTTC. Protein: CASSGHKGAGGYEQYF.

This chain joins TRBV27 and TRBJ2-1; TRBD2 aligns across 9 bases. CDR3 length equals 17 residues. V shed 5 bases and J 6 bases; nucleotides not matched to a gene: 14. Germline lookup yields CDR1 MNHEY and CDR2 SMNVEV (reference sequence). The chain's CDR3 is CASSLKSPLAGINEQFF. Here the CDR3 DNA reads TGTGCCAGCAGTCTCAAATCCCCCCTAGCGGGAATCAATGAGCAGTTCTTC.

This clone was recorded only once. The chain uses TRBV20-1 and TRBJ1-2, with D perhaps matching TRBD1 (5 bases). CDR3 length: 11 amino acids. Trimming took 7 bases from V and 1 from J, leaving 7 bases between them. CDR1 is DFQATT and CDR2 is SNEGSKA in the germline V gene (reference sequence). CDR3 nucleotide sequence: TGCAGTGGCCAGGGTAACTATGGCTACACCTTC. This codes for CSGQGNYGYTF.

The chain is built from TRBV7-9 and TRBJ1-3; 8 bases line up with TRBD1. From germline, CDR1 is SEHNR and CDR2 FQNEAQ (reference sequence). The CDR3 sequence is 12 residues long. V was clipped by 5 bases and J by 6 bases; unmatched bases: 0. The CDR3, as DNA: TGTGCCAGCAGCCAGGGGGCAAACACCATATATTTT. It specifies CASSQGANTIYF.

This sequence joins TRBV5-1 and TRBJ1-4, with TRBD1 identical over 7 bases. CDR1 and CDR2 (germline): SGHRS, YFSETQ. The CDR3 sequence is 14 residues long. Trimming took 0 bases from V and 10 from J; bases not matched to a gene: 6. CDR3 amino acids: CASSLDRGEGKLFF. DNA of the CDR3: TGCGCCAGCAGCTTGGACAGGGGTGAGGGAAAACTGTTTTTT.

The chain links TRBV14 to TRBJ2-2; the D gene is possibly TRBD1 (5 bases). CDR1 SGHDN and CDR2 FVKESK come from the germline V gene. There are 16 residues in the CDR3. V was clipped by 3 bases and J by 0 bases, with 11 bases between them. The CDR3 reads CASSHRVLANTGELFF. The CDR3 nucleotides are TGTGCCAGCAGCCACAGGGTCCTCGCGAACACCGGGGAGCTGTTTTTT.

The gene calls are TRBV7-2 and TRBJ2-5; possible D gene TRBD2, 5 bases. CDR3 length: 14 amino acids. Deletions cut 2 bases from V and 1 base from J, with 8 bases between. Germline CDR1 and CDR2: SGHTA and FQGNSA. The CDR3 protein is CASSLWAGQETQYF. For the CDR3, the DNA is TGTGCCAGCAGCTTATGGGCGGGCCAAGAGACCCAGTACTTC. Filled out from reference TRBV7-2 and TRBJ2-5, the complete variable domain reads GAGVSQSPSNKVTEKGKDVELRCDPISGHTALYWYRQSLGQGLEFLIYFQGNSAPDKSGLPSDRFSAERTGGSVSTLTIQRTQQEDSAVYLCASSLWAGQETQYFGPGTRLLVL.

This clone has just one count. The chain joins TRBV6-1 to TRBJ2-7, with TRBD1 matching 10 bases. Germline assignment: CDR1 MNHNS and CDR2 SASEGT. This CDR3 spans 15 amino acids. Unmatched junction bases numbered 4, after V lost 3 bases and J lost 2 bases. Here the CDR3 DNA reads TGTGCCAGCAGTGACCGGACAGGGGGTACCTACGAGCAGTACTTC. Translated: CASSDRTGGTYEQYF.

The rearrangement joins TRBV19 to TRBJ2-5, with 11 bases fitting TRBD1. The CDR3 is made up of 15 amino acids. Looked up from germline, CDR1 is LNHDA and CDR2 is SQIVND (reference sequence). J was trimmed by 7 bases and V by 3 bases; bases with no gene match: 7. CDR3 coding DNA: TGTGCCAGTAGTATGAGGTCGGGACAGGGGGGGACCCAGTACTTC. Protein: CASSMRSGQGGTQYF. Drawing the rest from reference TRBV19 and TRBJ2-5, the complete variable domain is DGGITQSPKYLFRKEGQNVTLSCEQNLNHDAMYWYRQDPGQGLRLIYYSQIVNDFQKGDIAEGYSVSREKKESFPLTVTSAQKNPTAFYLCASSMRSGQGGTQYFGPGTRLLVL.

Notes on this clone: A junction boundary mismatches the germline segment, possibly from a read error. The chain recombines TRBV7-7 with TRBJ2-5; 7 nucleotides match TRBD2. CDR1 is SSHAT, CDR2 FNYEAQ, per germline (reference sequence). The CDR3 runs 13 residues. The CDR3 DNA reads TGTGCTAGCAGCTTCGGACTAGGCGAGACCCAGTACTTC. This codes for CASSFGLGETQYF. Together with reference TRBV7-7 and TRBJ2-5, the CDR3 gives the full variable domain: GAGVSQSPRYKVTKRGQDVTLRCDPISSHATLYWYQQALGQGPEFLTYFNYEAQPDKSGLPSDRFSAERPEGSISTLTIQRTEQRDSAMYRCASSFGLGETQYFGPGTRLLVL.

The CDR3 DNA reads as TGTGCCAGCAGCAGAACTAGCGGGAAAAATGACGAGCAGTACTTC. This translates into CASSRTSGKNDEQYF. V and J are TRBV5-4 and TRBJ2-7; 10 bases agree with TRBD2. Trimming at V came to 4 bases and at J to 5 bases, leaving 9 bases not matched to a gene. This CDR3 spans 15 amino acids. CDR1 and CDR2 from the germline V gene are SGHNT and YYREEE (reference sequence).

This chain connects TRBV28 to TRBJ2-6; D is unresolved. Trimming cost V 6 bases and J 2 bases, with 8 bases left between them. In germline, CDR1 is MDHEN, CDR2 SYDVKM. The CDR3 spans 14 residues. The CDR3 loop is CASSFSAGANVLTF. The CDR3 DNA reads TGTGCCAGCAGCTTTTCGGCTGGGGCCAACGTCCTGACTTTC.

This sequence joins TRBV29-1 and TRBJ1-4; D is unresolved. V lost 4 bases and J lost 2, with 8 bases in between. In germline, CDR1 is SQVTM, CDR2 ANQGSEA. This CDR3 spans 13 amino acids. In nucleotides, the CDR3 is TGCAGCGTTGCGGGGAGGACTAATGAAAAACTGTTTTTT. It encodes CSVAGRTNEKLFF.

A few counts support this clone. V gene TRBV27 combines with J gene TRBJ2-7; 7 bases map to TRBD2. After removal of 6 bases from V and 0 bases from J, the junction contained 8 bases not matched to a gene. The germline V gene has CDR1 MNHEY and CDR2 SMNVEV (reference sequence). This CDR3 region has 15 residues. This chain's CDR3 is CASRPGLISSYEQYF. The CDR3 DNA reads TGTGCCAGCAGACCGGGACTAATAAGCTCCTACGAGCAGTACTTC.

There are many counts of this clone. The chain joins TRBV2 to TRBJ2-5; 9 bases agree with TRBD2. CDR1 is SNHLY, CDR2 FYNNEI, per germline. Trimming at V came to 5 bases and at J to 1 base, leaving 5 bases not matched to a gene. The CDR3 length is 15 residues. The DNA for the CDR3 is TGTGCCAGCAGTCCACGACTAGCGGCCCAAGAGACCCAGTACTTC. The encoded protein is CASSPRLAAQETQYF.

This chain links TRBV28 with TRBJ1-2, with 7 bases fitting TRBD1. Germline CDR1 and CDR2: MDHEN and SYDVKM. This CDR3 comprises 17 residues. Trimming took 6 bases from V and 5 from J; bases not matched to a gene: 18. CDR3 region: CASSVSSGQKIRYGYTF. The CDR3 DNA follows: TGTGCCAGCAGCGTGTCCTCGGGACAGAAGATTAGATATGGCTACACCTTC.

The chain carries TRBV5-1 and TRBJ1-3; D gene unclear. Germline-derived CDR1 and CDR2 are SGHRS and YFSETQ. V was shortened by 1 base and J by 0 bases, with 8 bases between the two germline ends. This CDR3 has 15 amino acids. Here the CDR3 DNA reads TGCGCCAGCAGCTTGTTTGCCAGCTCTGGAAACACCATATATTTT. Amino acids: CASSLFASSGNTIYF.

This chain joins TRBV25-1 and TRBJ2-1; possibly TRBD2 for D (6 bases). Trimming shortened V by 2 bases and J by 3 bases, and 11 bases separated the two germline ends. The CDR3 totals 15 residues. From germline, CDR1 is MGHDK and CDR2 SYGVNS. Here the CDR3 DNA reads TGTGCCAGCAGTGAACCCGGGAGTTACTACAATGAGCAGTTCTTC. This sequence encodes CASSEPGSYYNEQFF. The entire variable domain, with the rest obtained from reference TRBV25-1 and TRBJ2-1, is as follows: EADIYQTPRYLVIGTGKKITLECSQTMGHDKMYWYQQDPGMELHLIHYSYGVNSTEKGDLSSESTVSRIRTEHFPLTLESARPSHTSQYLCASSEPGSYYNEQFFGPGTRLTVL.

The gene calls are TRBV28 and TRBJ1-1; D may be TRBD1 (5 bases). Germline V gene lookup returns CDR1 MDHEN and CDR2 SYDVKM. CDR3 length: 15 amino acids. The V end was cut by 3 bases, the J end by 5 bases, with 16 bases between. CDR3 residues: CASSFDQGPETEAFF. CDR3 DNA sequence: TGTGCCAGCAGTTTTGATCAGGGCCCGGAAACTGAAGCTTTCTTT.